This TCR beta chain was documented in a study of PD-1 blockade in mismatch repair-deficient tumors. TCRdb's copy holds only in-frame clones and misses some; the assay was immunoSEQ multiplex PCR. This table holds about 67,000 clones, about 78% found once. From germline, CDR1 is MNHNY and CDR2 SVGAGI (reference sequence). The CDR3 covers 15 residues. Trimming cost V 2 bases and J 2 bases; bases outside gene matches: 6. The rearrangement joins TRBV6-6 to TRBJ2-7; 7 nucleotides match TRBD2. The sequenced sample was peripheral blood, obtained 2 weeks after starting pembrolizumab. The TCR sequence derives from an adult with mismatch repair-deficient cancer. CDR3: CASSYLAEIAYEQYF. For the CDR3, the DNA is TGTGCCAGCAGTTACCTAGCGGAAATTGCCTACGAGCAGTACTTC.